This T cell receptor beta chain was sequenced during a study of cytomegalovirus exposure and HLA in healthy donors. Looked up from germline, CDR1 is MNHEY and CDR2 is SVGAGI. The CDR3 sequence is 13 residues long. A note on this clone: Its antigen remains unidentified.

Study-wide findings and caveats: Reports indicated that the classifier achieved high specificity and sensitivity in diagnosing cytomegalovirus status. TCR association rates varied by HLA locus in a later analysis, with DRB1 highest and HLA-C lowest. Some highly shared sequence variants likely arose as a pipeline artifact. TCR beta V segments were, for the most part, productive about 87% or about 30% of the time in an earlier analysis.

PCR was performed using 60 Vbeta and 13 Jbeta primers. Only in-frame clones appear in the TCRdb table, and some are missing; sequencing was by immunoSEQ multiplex PCR. The sample lists about 120,000 clones; approximately 80% were seen once. This receptor was taken from a male donor in good health and CMV-seropositive. The sequencing input was PBMCs. This chain connects TRBV6-5 to TRBJ2-5, with D tentatively TRBD2 (5 bases). Gene TRBJ2-7 matches the end of the DNA better, so the J call may be wrong. The CDR3 region is CASSYRDSYEQYF. Written as DNA, the CDR3 is TGTGCCAGCAGTTACCGGGACTCCTACGAGCAGTACTTC.